The rows below give T cell receptor beta chains drawn from one sample of a study of Ad26.COV2.S vaccination and SARS-CoV-2 variants. TCRdb keeps only in-frame clones here, not all; method: immunoSEQ multiplex PCR. The sample has a few hundred thousand clones, roughly 84% seen once. The sample consisted of peripheral blood, taken in a trial of Ad26.COV2.S vaccine versus placebo. The receptor set was obtained from a person aged 18-60 years who received the Ad26.COV2.S COVID-19 vaccine or a placebo. Both conserved end residues are part of each CDR3. Fields, in order: J gene, V gene, D gene, clone size, CDR3 protein, CDR3 DNA. The D gene is left open where the match is weak. The size of a clone is reported for some rows only, either as once, few or many, or as a class for expanded clones.

J: TRBJ2-7
V: TRBV19
D: .
size: once
CDR3: CASSSPDLLEQYF
DNA: TGTGCCAGTAGTTCTCCGGATCTACTTGAGCAGTACTTC

J: TRBJ1-2
V: TRBV5-4
D: .
size: once
CDR3: CASSLETPEGGYTF
DNA: TGTGCCAGCAGCTTGGAGACACCGGAGGGTGGCTACACCTTC

J: TRBJ1-1
V: TRBV3-1/TRBV3-2
D: .
size: .
CDR3: CASAGGPNTEAFF
DNA: TGTGCCAGCGCGGGCGGACCGAACACTGAAGCTTTCTTT

J: TRBJ2-3
V: TRBV7-2
D: TRBD2
size: .
CDR3: CASSLAVFGGGAGDTQYF
DNA: TGTGCCAGCAGCTTAGCGGTTTTCGGCGGGGGGGCCGGGGATACGCAGTATTTT

J: TRBJ2-7
V: TRBV2
D: .
size: .
CDR3: CASSEWDPMGYEQYF
DNA: TGTGCCAGCAGTGAATGGGACCCAATGGGGTACGAGCAGTACTTC

J: TRBJ1-1
V: TRBV30
D: .
size: .
CDR3: CAWGGVGDTEAFF
DNA: TGTGCCTGGGGCGGTGTCGGGGACACTGAAGCTTTCTTT

J: TRBJ2-1
V: TRBV27
D: .
size: .
CDR3: CATKTAYNEQFF
DNA: TGTGCCACCAAGACAGCCTACAATGAGCAGTTCTTC

J: TRBJ2-3
V: TRBV6-5
D: TRBD2
size: .
CDR3: CASSYSRGGGTDTQYF
DNA: TGTGCCAGCAGTTACTCCCGCGGGGGGGGCACAGATACGCAGTATTTT

J: TRBJ2-1
V: TRBV14
D: .
size: .
CDR3: CASSQYRGSYNEQFF
DNA: TGTGCCAGCAGCCAATATAGAGGCTCCTACAATGAGCAGTTCTTC

J: TRBJ1-5
V: TRBV27
D: .
size: few
CDR3: CASSSGERDQPQHF
DNA: TGTGCCAGCAGTTCAGGGGAGAGGGATCAGCCCCAGCATTTT

J: TRBJ1-2
V: TRBV11-2
D: TRBD1
size: .
CDR3: CASSLGTGLQYGYTF
DNA: TGTGCCAGCAGCTTAGGGACAGGCCTCCAATATGGCTACACCTTC

J: TRBJ1-1
V: TRBV29-1
D: TRBD1
size: .
CDR3: CSVRGAIGNTEAFF
DNA: TGCAGCGTCAGGGGGGCGATTGGGAACACTGAAGCTTTCTTT

J: TRBJ2-7
V: TRBV25-1
D: .
size: few
CDR3: CASSVLEGFEQYF
DNA: TGTGCCAGCAGTGTTCTTGAGGGTTTCGAGCAGTACTTC

J: TRBJ2-7
V: TRBV5-1
D: TRBD2
size: .
CDR3: CASSLAGGGTYEQYF
DNA: TGCGCCAGCAGCTTGGCTGGCGGGGGTACCTACGAGCAGTACTTC

J: TRBJ1-2
V: TRBV7-2
D: TRBD1
size: once
CDR3: CASSLEGQGPSVAF
DNA: TGTGCCAGCAGCTTAGAAGGACAGGGGCCTAGCGTCGCCTTC

J: TRBJ2-1
V: TRBV11-2
D: TRBD1
size: .
CDR3: CASSPGQGAEQFF
DNA: TGTGCCAGCAGCCCCGGACAGGGGGCGGAGCAGTTCTTC

J: TRBJ1-2
V: TRBV11-2
D: .
size: .
CDR3: CASSLGLGGRRDYGYTF
DNA: TGTGCCAGCAGCTTAGGGTTGGGTGGGCGCCGTGACTATGGCTACACCTTC

J: TRBJ1-2
V: TRBV18
D: .
size: .
CDR3: CASSPPPRYRTASIDTF
DNA: TGTGCCAGCTCACCACCGCCCAGATACAGGACAGCCTCTATAGACACCTTC

J: TRBJ1-2
V: TRBV6-6
D: .
size: .
CDR3: CASSYSFREDGYTF
DNA: TGTGCCAGCAGTTACTCTTTTAGGGAGGATGGCTACACCTTC

J: TRBJ2-2
V: TRBV6-5
D: .
size: .
CDR3: CASSSDDRPVGELFF
DNA: TGTGCCAGCAGCTCCGATGACAGACCGGTCGGGGAGCTGTTTTTT

J: TRBJ2-1
V: TRBV2
D: .
size: .
CDR3: CASSRTGPPYNEQFF
DNA: TGTGCCAGCAGCCGGACCGGACCCCCCTACAATGAGCAGTTCTTC

J: TRBJ2-7
V: TRBV5-4
D: .
size: .
CDR3: CASSKDHEQYF
DNA: TGTGCCAGCAGCAAGGACCACGAGCAGTACTTC

J: TRBJ1-2
V: TRBV3-1/TRBV3-2
D: TRBD1
size: .
CDR3: CASSHRSRQGGGGYTF
DNA: TGTGCCAGCAGCCACCGATCCCGTCAGGGGGGGGGCGGCTACACCTTC

J: TRBJ1-2
V: TRBV2
D: TRBD1
size: .
CDR3: CASSNKGAAGYTF
DNA: TGTGCCAGCTCAAATAAGGGGGCGGCCGGCTACACCTTC

J: TRBJ1-1
V: TRBV18
D: TRBD1
size: .
CDR3: CASSPGTAKNTEAFF
DNA: TGTGCCAGCTCACCTGGGACAGCCAAGAACACTGAAGCTTTCTTT

J: TRBJ1-4
V: TRBV4-3
D: TRBD1
size: few
CDR3: CASSQEVHRGVRKLFF
DNA: TGCGCCAGCAGCCAAGAGGTCCACAGGGGAGTGCGAAAACTGTTTTTT

J: TRBJ1-5
V: TRBV10-3
D: .
size: .
CDR3: CAIRQTSNQPQHF
DNA: TGTGCCATCAGACAGACTAGCAATCAGCCCCAGCATTTT

J: TRBJ1-2
V: TRBV7-2
D: .
size: .
CDR3: CASSLQASDYGYTF
DNA: TGTGCCAGCAGCTTGCAAGCCAGCGACTATGGCTACACCTTC

J: TRBJ2-2
V: TRBV4-3
D: .
size: .
CDR3: CASSPDTGELFF
DNA: TGCGCCAGCAGCCCCGACACCGGGGAGCTGTTTTTT

J: TRBJ1-5
V: TRBV18
D: TRBD1
size: .
CDR3: CASSSGHGTGSWSNQPQHF
DNA: TGTGCCAGCTCATCAGGACACGGGACAGGGAGTTGGAGCAATCAGCCCCAGCATTTT

J: TRBJ1-5
V: TRBV6-2/TRBV6-3
D: .
size: .
CDR3: CASSYGHEWGNQPQHF
DNA: TGTGCCAGCAGTTACGGGCACGAATGGGGCAATCAGCCCCAGCATTTT

J: TRBJ1-3
V: TRBV30
D: .
size: .
CDR3: CAWSVWGSGNTIYF
DNA: TGTGCCTGGAGTGTTTGGGGGTCCGGAAACACCATATATTTT

J: TRBJ1-2
V: TRBV30
D: .
size: .
CDR3: CAWSVNYGYTF
DNA: TGTGCCTGGAGTGTAAACTATGGCTACACCTTC

J: TRBJ2-7
V: TRBV9
D: TRBD1
size: .
CDR3: CASSVTGGMYEQYF
DNA: TGTGCCAGCAGCGTGACAGGGGGCATGTACGAGCAGTACTTC

J: TRBJ2-5
V: TRBV14
D: .
size: once
CDR3: CASSLEMETQYF
DNA: TGTGCCAGCAGCCTTGAAATGGAGACCCAGTACTTC

J: TRBJ2-7
V: TRBV18
D: TRBD1
size: few
CDR3: CASSPPGQGSEQYF
DNA: TGTGCCAGCTCACCCCCGGGACAGGGAAGCGAGCAGTACTTC

J: TRBJ2-7
V: TRBV7-3
D: .
size: .
CDR3: CASSSDPGSYEQYF
DNA: TGTGCCAGCAGCTCGGATCCGGGATCCTACGAGCAGTACTTC

J: TRBJ2-7
V: TRBV6-5
D: .
size: .
CDR3: CASSYQSRGYDEQYF
DNA: TGTGCCAGCAGTTATCAATCGAGGGGGTACGACGAGCAGTACTTC

J: TRBJ1-6
V: TRBV10-3
D: .
size: .
CDR3: CAIWDERNSPLHF
DNA: TGTGCCATTTGGGACGAGAGAAATTCACCCCTCCACTTT

J: TRBJ2-2
V: TRBV9
D: TRBD1
size: once
CDR3: CASSVGQGPGELFF
DNA: TGTGCCAGCAGCGTAGGACAGGGACCCGGGGAGCTGTTTTTT

J: TRBJ2-1
V: TRBV2
D: TRBD2
size: once
CDR3: CASSDRQSGGFCPLF
DNA: TGTGCCAGCAGTGACCGCCAGAGCGGGGGGTTTTGTCCGCTCTTC

J: TRBJ1-6
V: TRBV4-2
D: .
size: few
CDR3: CASSQELFLQGRNSPLHF
DNA: TGTGCCAGCAGCCAAGAACTCTTTCTGCAGGGGAGAAATTCACCCCTCCACTTT

J: TRBJ1-2
V: TRBV15
D: TRBD1
size: .
CDR3: CATSRDGTGASFRDGYTF
DNA: TGTGCCACCAGCAGAGATGGGACAGGGGCCTCCTTTAGGGATGGCTACACCTTC

J: TRBJ2-2
V: TRBV5-1
D: .
size: .
CDR3: CASSFGPGELFF
DNA: TGCGCCAGCAGCTTTGGACCCGGGGAGCTGTTTTTT

J: TRBJ2-5
V: TRBV7-2
D: TRBD2
size: .
CDR3: CASKTSGGVQETQYF
DNA: TGTGCCAGCAAAACTAGCGGGGGGGTCCAAGAGACCCAGTACTTC

J: TRBJ2-2
V: TRBV29-1
D: TRBD2
size: .
CDR3: CSVRKAGFTGELFF
DNA: TGCAGCGTTCGAAAAGCGGGGTTCACCGGGGAGCTGTTTTTT

J: TRBJ1-1
V: TRBV6-5
D: .
size: .
CDR3: CASSYDRLNTEAFF
DNA: TGTGCCAGCAGTTACGACAGATTGAACACTGAAGCTTTCTTT

J: TRBJ1-2
V: TRBV2
D: TRBD1
size: .
CDR3: CASSEVGQGFGGYTF
DNA: TGTGCCAGCAGTGAAGTGGGACAGGGGTTTGGTGGCTACACCTTC

J: TRBJ2-7
V: TRBV9
D: TRBD2
size: .
CDR3: CASSPGGIEQYF
DNA: TGTGCCAGCAGCCCCGGGGGGATCGAGCAGTACTTC

J: TRBJ1-3
V: TRBV6-5
D: TRBD1
size: .
CDR3: CASSYSTGVGNTIYF
DNA: TGTGCCAGCAGTTACTCCACAGGGGTCGGAAACACCATATATTTT

J: TRBJ2-1
V: TRBV6-2/TRBV6-3
D: .
size: .
CDR3: CASSYDSFNEQFF
DNA: TGTGCCAGCAGTTACGACTCGTTCAATGAGCAGTTCTTC

J: TRBJ1-3
V: TRBV15
D: .
size: .
CDR3: CATSSPDSGNTIYF
DNA: TGTGCCACCAGTTCCCCAGACTCTGGAAACACCATATATTTT

J: TRBJ1-4
V: TRBV5-4
D: TRBD1
size: .
CDR3: CASSVASQGELFF
DNA: TGTGCCAGCAGCGTGGCCTCCCAGGGGGAACTGTTTTTT

J: TRBJ2-7
V: TRBV5-1
D: TRBD2
size: .
CDR3: CASSSPGGAYEQYF
DNA: TGCGCCAGCAGTTCGCCGGGAGGAGCCTACGAGCAGTACTTC

J: TRBJ1-1
V: TRBV11-2
D: TRBD1
size: .
CDR3: CASSLAVGAGGWTEAFF
DNA: TGTGCCAGCAGCTTAGCGGTGGGGGCAGGGGGATGGACTGAAGCTTTCTTT

J: TRBJ1-1
V: TRBV9
D: TRBD1
size: .
CDR3: CASSSPPDRDTEAFF
DNA: TGTGCCAGCAGTTCTCCCCCCGACAGGGACACTGAAGCTTTCTTT

J: TRBJ2-1
V: TRBV10-3
D: TRBD2
size: .
CDR3: CAISDLLAGSVDEQFF
DNA: TGTGCCATCAGTGATTTGCTAGCGGGGTCAGTTGATGAGCAGTTCTTC

J: TRBJ1-1
V: TRBV11-2
D: .
size: .
CDR3: CASSEPRFGTEAFF
DNA: TGTGCCAGCAGCGAGCCTCGGTTTGGCACTGAAGCTTTCTTT

J: TRBJ2-3
V: TRBV24-1
D: TRBD2
size: once
CDR3: CATSEAAGGRSDTQYF
DNA: TGTGCCACCAGTGAGGCCGCGGGGGGGCGTTCAGATACGCAGTATTTT

J: TRBJ1-1
V: TRBV5-8
D: .
size: .
CDR3: CASSYSETEAFF
DNA: TGTGCCAGCAGCTACAGCGAAACTGAAGCTTTCTTT